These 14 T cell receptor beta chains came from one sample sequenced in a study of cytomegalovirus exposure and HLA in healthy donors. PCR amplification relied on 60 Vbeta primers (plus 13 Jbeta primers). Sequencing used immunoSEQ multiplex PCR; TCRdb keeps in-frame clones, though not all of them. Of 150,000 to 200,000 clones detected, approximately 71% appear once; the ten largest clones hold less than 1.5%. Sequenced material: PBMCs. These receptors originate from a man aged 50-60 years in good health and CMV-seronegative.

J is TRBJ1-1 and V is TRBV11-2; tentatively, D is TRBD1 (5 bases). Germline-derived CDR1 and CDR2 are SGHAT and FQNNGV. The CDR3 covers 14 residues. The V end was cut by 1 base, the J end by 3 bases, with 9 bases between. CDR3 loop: CASSLVGGDTEAFF. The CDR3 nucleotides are TGTGCCAGCAGCTTAGTGGGGGGGGACACTGAAGCTTTCTTT. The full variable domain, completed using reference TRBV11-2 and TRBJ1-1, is EAGVAQSPRYKIIEKRQSVAFWCNPISGHATLYWYQQILGQGPKLLIQFQNNGVVDDSQLPKDRFSAERLKGVDSTLKIQPAKLEDSAVYLCASSLVGGDTEAFFGQGTRLTVV.

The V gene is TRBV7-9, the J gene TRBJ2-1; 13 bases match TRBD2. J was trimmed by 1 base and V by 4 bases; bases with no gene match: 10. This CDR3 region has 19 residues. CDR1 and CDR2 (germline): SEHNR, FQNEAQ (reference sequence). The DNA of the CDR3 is TGTGCCAGCAGCTCCCCCTCTACTAGCGGGGGGGTATCCTACAATGAGCAGTTCTTC. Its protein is CASSSPSTSGGVSYNEQFF.

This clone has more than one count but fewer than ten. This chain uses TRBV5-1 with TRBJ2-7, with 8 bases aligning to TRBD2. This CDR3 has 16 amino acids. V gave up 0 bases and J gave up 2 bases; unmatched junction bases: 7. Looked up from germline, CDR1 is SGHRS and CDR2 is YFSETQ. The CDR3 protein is CASSLAAGGGPYEQYF. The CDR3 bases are TGCGCCAGCAGCTTGGCTGCGGGAGGAGGCCCCTACGAGCAGTACTTC. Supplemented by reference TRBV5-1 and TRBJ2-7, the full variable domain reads KAGVTQTPRYLIKTRGQQVTLSCSPISGHRSVSWYQQTPGQGLQFLFEYFSETQRNKGNFPGRFSGRQFSNSRSEMNVSTLELGDSALYLCASSLAAGGGPYEQYFGPGTRLTVT.

CDR3 nucleotides: TGTGCCAGCAGCTTAGGAAGTAAGGGAGCAGAGACCCAGTACTTC. Protein: CASSLGSKGAETQYF. This sequence joins TRBV7-9 and TRBJ2-5; perhaps TRBD2 as D (5 bases). V lost 1 base and J lost 4, with 13 bases in between. Germline CDR1 is SEHNR and CDR2 is FQNEAQ (reference sequence). The CDR3 has 15 amino acids.

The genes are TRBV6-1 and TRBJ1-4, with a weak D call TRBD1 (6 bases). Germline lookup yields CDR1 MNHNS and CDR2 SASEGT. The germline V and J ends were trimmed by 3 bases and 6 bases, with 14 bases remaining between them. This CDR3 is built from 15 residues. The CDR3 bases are TGTGCCAGCAGTGAGCCGGGACACCTCGATGAAAAACTGTTTTTT. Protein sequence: CASSEPGHLDEKLFF.

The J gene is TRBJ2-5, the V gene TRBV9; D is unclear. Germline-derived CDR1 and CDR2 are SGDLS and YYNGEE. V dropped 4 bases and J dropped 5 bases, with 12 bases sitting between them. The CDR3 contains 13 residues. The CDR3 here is CASSPEPEETQYF. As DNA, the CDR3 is TGTGCCAGCAGCCCTGAGCCTGAGGAGACCCAGTACTTC.

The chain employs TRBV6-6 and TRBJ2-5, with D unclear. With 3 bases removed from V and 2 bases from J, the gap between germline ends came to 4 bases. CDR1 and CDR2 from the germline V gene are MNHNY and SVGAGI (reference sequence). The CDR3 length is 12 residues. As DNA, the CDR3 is TGTGCCAGCAGTTATTCGCAAGAGACCCAGTACTTC. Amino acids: CASSYSQETQYF.

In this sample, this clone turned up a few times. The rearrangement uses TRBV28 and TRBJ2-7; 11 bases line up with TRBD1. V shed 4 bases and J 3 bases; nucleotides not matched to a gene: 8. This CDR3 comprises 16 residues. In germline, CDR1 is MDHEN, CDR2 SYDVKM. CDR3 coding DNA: TGTGCCAGCAGTTACCCCCCTGGGACAGGGGGCTACGAGCAGTACTTC. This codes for CASSYPPGTGGYEQYF.

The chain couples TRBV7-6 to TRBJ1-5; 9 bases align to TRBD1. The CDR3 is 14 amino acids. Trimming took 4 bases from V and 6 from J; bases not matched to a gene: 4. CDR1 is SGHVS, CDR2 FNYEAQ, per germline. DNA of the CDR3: TGTGCCAGCAGCTGGGACAGGGTGGGTCAGCCCCAGCATTTT. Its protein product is CASSWDRVGQPQHF.

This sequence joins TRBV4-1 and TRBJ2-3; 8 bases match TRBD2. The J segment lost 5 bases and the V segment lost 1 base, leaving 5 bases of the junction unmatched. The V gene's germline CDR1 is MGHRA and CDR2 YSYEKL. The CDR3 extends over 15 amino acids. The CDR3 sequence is CASSQVRGGQDTQYF. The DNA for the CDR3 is TGCGCCAGCAGCCAAGTTCGGGGGGGCCAAGATACGCAGTATTTT.

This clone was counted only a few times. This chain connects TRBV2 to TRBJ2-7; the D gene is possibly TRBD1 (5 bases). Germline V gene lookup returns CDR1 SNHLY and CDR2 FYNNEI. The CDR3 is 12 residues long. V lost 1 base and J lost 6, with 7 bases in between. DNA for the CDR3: TGTGCCAGCAGTGAAGGGACATCCGAGCAGTACTTC. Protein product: CASSEGTSEQYF.

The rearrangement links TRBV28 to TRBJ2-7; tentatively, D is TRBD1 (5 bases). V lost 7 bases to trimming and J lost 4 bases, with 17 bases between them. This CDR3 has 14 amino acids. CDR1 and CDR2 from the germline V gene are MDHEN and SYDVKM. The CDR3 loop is CASTLDSPPYEQYF. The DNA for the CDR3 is TGTGCCAGCACCCTAGACAGTCCACCGTACGAGCAGTACTTC.

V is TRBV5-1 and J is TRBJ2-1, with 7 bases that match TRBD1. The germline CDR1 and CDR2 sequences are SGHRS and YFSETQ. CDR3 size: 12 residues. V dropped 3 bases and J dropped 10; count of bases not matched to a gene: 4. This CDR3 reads CASSCSRGEQFF. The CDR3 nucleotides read TGCGCCAGCAGCTGCTCCAGGGGGGAGCAGTTCTTC.

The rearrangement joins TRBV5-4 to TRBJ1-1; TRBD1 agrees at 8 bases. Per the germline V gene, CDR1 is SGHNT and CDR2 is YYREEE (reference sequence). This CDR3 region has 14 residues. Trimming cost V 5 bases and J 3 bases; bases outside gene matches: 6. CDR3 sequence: CASRLQGEDTEAFF. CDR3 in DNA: TGTGCCAGCAGGCTACAGGGGGAGGACACTGAAGCTTTCTTT.